This record looks at one T cell receptor beta chain sequence and its context. V lost 3 bases and J lost 0, with 12 bases in between. This CDR3 is built from 15 residues. CDR1 and CDR2 (germline): DFQATT, SNEGSKA (reference sequence). The sample belongs to a study of blood T cell repertoires in COVID-19. Study-level information: PBMCs, B-cell-depleted T cells, or T cells provided the cDNA or gDNA that made up the material.

The method was immunoSEQ multiplex PCR; TCRdb's version includes in-frame clones alone and lacks a portion of them. The data hold around 180,000 clones, with roughly three quarters observed a single time. Sample: peripheral blood. The chain couples TRBV20-1 to TRBJ1-5; D gene ambiguous. The clonotype originates from a man aged 60 to 75 with active or convalescent COVID-19. The CDR3 loop is CSASYRFYSNQPQHF. The CDR3 DNA follows: TGCAGTGCTAGTTACCGGTTTTATAGCAATCAGCCCCAGCATTTT.